A selection of T cell receptor beta chains follows, all from one sample in a study. TCRdb redid the calling of the 5' RACE reads with MiXCR, one entry per CDR3 protein. The sample carries roughly 55,000 distinct CDR3 sequences, over 20% recorded once. The sample was tumor-infiltrating naive CD4+ T cells sorted from the breast tumor. Receptors originate from a female donor with breast cancer. CDR3s include the opening cysteine and the closing phenylalanine or tryptophan. A D gene is named only where the DNA matches it firmly. A clone size is listed for some rows: how often the clone was seen (once, few, many), or a class if it is expanded.

TRBJ1-1 TRBV10-1 - many CASSTSKGREAFF TGCGCCAGCAGTACCAGTAAAGGCCGTGAGGCTTTCTTT
TRBJ2-3 TRBV5-1 TRBD1 many CASSLGQGHSTDTQYF TGCGCCAGCAGCTTGGGACAGGGCCATTCCACAGATACGCAGTATTTT
TRBJ1-6 TRBV12-3/TRBV12-4 - - CASSLGRANSPLHF TGTGCCAGCAGTTTGGGCAGAGCAAATTCACCCCTCCACTTT
TRBJ2-3 TRBV6-1 - - CASRKMGEDTQYF TGTGCCAGCAGAAAGATGGGGGAGGATACGCAGTATTTT
TRBJ2-1 TRBV7-2 - once CASSSPGNEQFF TGTGCCAGCAGCTCCCCCGGCAATGAGCAGTTCTTC
TRBJ2-4 TRBV4-1 - - CASSSGLAKNIQYF TGCGCCAGCAGCAGTGGACTAGCCAAAAACATTCAGTACTTC
TRBJ2-6 TRBV18 - - CASSPPTWGASGANVLTF TGTGCCAGCTCACCACCCACGTGGGGTGCCTCTGGGGCCAACGTCCTGACTTTC
TRBJ1-2 TRBV20-1 TRBD1 few CSATPTGVSYGYTF TGCAGTGCTACACCGACAGGGGTTAGCTATGGCTACACCTTC
TRBJ1-2 TRBV12-3/TRBV12-4 TRBD1 - CASSFSRGPGYTF TGTGCCAGCAGTTTTTCCAGGGGGCCTGGCTACACCTTC
TRBJ2-2 TRBV5-1 TRBD1 - CASSLGQGTLFF TGCGCCAGCAGCCTCGGACAGGGTACGCTGTTTTTT
TRBJ2-7 TRBV20-1 - - CSAQDPGTLSYEQYF TGCAGTGCTCAAGATCCCGGGACATTGTCCTACGAGCAGTACTTC
TRBJ1-4 TRBV4-2 TRBD1 - CASSQGPRDRVEKLFF TGTGCCAGCAGCCAGGGACCTCGGGACAGGGTTGAAAAACTGTTTTTT
TRBJ1-1 TRBV10-1 - - CASSEDIRVPFF TGCGCCAGCAGTGAGGACATCCGCGTACCTTTCTTT
TRBJ2-5 TRBV5-1 - - CASSPGLLWETQYF TGCGCCAGCAGCCCGGGACTTTTGTGGGAGACCCAGTACTTC
TRBJ2-2 TRBV29-1 TRBD2 medium-sized CSVSSGSTWGGELFF TGCAGCGTTTCTAGCGGGTCCACCTGGGGCGGGGAGCTGTTTTTT
TRBJ2-2 TRBV20-1 - - CSARRPGANTGELFF TGCAGTGCTAGGAGGCCGGGGGCGAACACCGGGGAGCTGTTTTTT
TRBJ1-4 TRBV20-1 - - CSARAYTNEKPFF TGCAGTGCTAGAGCTTATACTAATGAAAAACCGTTTTTT
TRBJ2-1 TRBV15 - - CATSRRGIDNEQFF TGTGCCACCAGCAGAAGGGGAATTGACAATGAGCAGTTCTTC
TRBJ2-7 TRBV5-1 - - CASSGGATFGYEQYF TGCGCCAGCAGCGGCGGTGCCACATTTGGATACGAGCAGTACTTC
TRBJ2-6 TRBV18 - few CASSPKESSGANVLTF TGTGCCAGCTCACCTAAGGAGAGCTCTGGGGCCAACGTCCTGACTTTC
TRBJ1-6 TRBV7-2 - - CASSLKGTRLLHF TGTGCCAGCAGCTTAAAAGGGACACGCCTCCTCCACTTT
TRBJ1-3 TRBV4-1 - medium-sized CASSQGGRGRSSGNTIYF TGCGCCAGCAGCCAAGGGGGTCGCGGGCGTAGCTCTGGAAACACCATATATTTT
TRBJ1-3 TRBV9 - few CASSVEPKDTIYF TGTGCCAGCAGCGTGGAACCGAAGGACACCATATATTTT
TRBJ1-1 TRBV27 - - CASSLSGGITEAFF TGTGCCAGCAGTTTATCAGGGGGGATCACTGAAGCTTTCTTT
TRBJ1-6 TRBV5-1 - - CASSLSGNRFLRSPLHF TGCGCCAGCAGCTTGTCAGGGAATCGATTCCTCCGCTCACCCCTCCACTTT
TRBJ2-2 TRBV5-1 - medium-sized CASSLPGTATGELFF TGCGCCAGCAGCTTACCCGGGACGGCCACCGGGGAGCTGTTTTTT
TRBJ2-3 TRBV4-1 - - CAGSQAGLYDGADTQYF TGCGCCGGCAGCCAAGCTGGCCTCTATGACGGCGCAGATACGCAGTATTTT
TRBJ2-1 TRBV27 TRBD2 few CASGGLAGGPWSYNEQFF TGTGCCAGCGGAGGGCTAGCGGGAGGGCCATGGTCCTACAATGAGCAGTTCTTC
TRBJ2-1 TRBV9 TRBD2 - CASSAITSGSYNEQFF TGTGCCAGCAGCGCGATCACTAGCGGCTCCTACAATGAGCAGTTCTTC
TRBJ2-3 TRBV7-9 - - CASSPSSDTQYF TGTGCCAGCAGCCCCTCGTCAGATACGCAGTATTTT
TRBJ2-3 TRBV7-2 - - CAGSLGVGTQYF TGTGCCGGCAGCTTGGGAGTTGGTACGCAGTATTTT
TRBJ1-5 TRBV5-6 - few CASSLQMGSNQPQHF TGTGCCAGCAGCTTGCAGATGGGGAGCAATCAGCCCCAGCATTTT
TRBJ2-5 TRBV24-1 - - CATSDAREYQETQYF TGTGCCACCAGTGATGCGAGGGAGTACCAAGAGACCCAGTACTTC
TRBJ1-1 TRBV5-1 - few CASSRGQRESNTEAFF TGCGCCAGCAGTCGAGGACAGAGAGAGTCGAACACTGAAGCTTTCTTT
TRBJ2-4 TRBV20-1 - - CSARRVRGVIQYF TGCAGTGCTAGGCGGGTACGTGGTGTCATTCAGTACTTC
TRBJ1-4 TRBV5-1 TRBD1 - CASSWGQSTVRDEKLFF TGCGCCAGCAGCTGGGGACAGTCTACTGTAAGGGATGAAAAACTGTTTTTT
TRBJ2-3 TRBV5-6 - few CASTNRTDTQYF TGTGCCAGCACCAACAGGACAGATACGCAGTATTTT
TRBJ2-2 TRBV4-1 - few CASRPASGGELFF TGCGCCAGCAGGCCTGCGTCGGGGGGGGAGCTGTTTTTT
TRBJ1-2 TRBV7-9 - few CASSLAGPEGYGYTF TGTGCCAGCAGCTTAGCCGGCCCCGAGGGCTATGGCTACACCTTC
TRBJ2-7 TRBV12-3/TRBV12-4 - many CASSSSSSYEQYF TGTGCCAGCAGTTCCTCTTCCTCCTACGAGCAGTACTTC
TRBJ2-1 TRBV30 TRBD2 - CAWSRLAASYNEQFF TGTGCCTGGAGTAGGCTAGCGGCCTCCTACAATGAGCAGTTCTTC
TRBJ1-2 TRBV5-1 - many CASSLRTANYGYTF TGCGCCAGCAGCTTGAGGACAGCTAACTATGGCTACACCTTC
TRBJ1-2 TRBV7-9 - many CASSGVSNYGYTF TGTGCCAGCAGTGGAGTCTCGAACTATGGCTACACCTTC
TRBJ2-3 TRBV5-1 TRBD1 few CASSLLGGPDTQYF TGCGCCAGCAGCTTGTTAGGGGGCCCAGATACGCAGTATTTT
TRBJ2-6 TRBV15 TRBD1 - CATRGTGFSGANVLTF TGTGCCACCAGGGGGACAGGGTTCTCGGGGGCCAACGTCCTGACTTTC
TRBJ2-5 TRBV5-1 - few CASSSGQMETQYF TGCGCCAGCAGCTCTGGACAGATGGAGACCCAGTACTTC
TRBJ2-5 TRBV24-1 - few CATSDARGPETQYF TGTGCCACCAGTGATGCGAGAGGGCCAGAGACCCAGTACTTC
TRBJ1-2 TRBV20-1 - few CSATPPGHNNYGYTF TGCAGTGCTACCCCTCCGGGACACAATAACTATGGCTACACCTTC
TRBJ1-2 TRBV20-1 - few CSARLSYGYTF TGCAGTGCTAGACTGAGCTATGGCTACACCTTC
TRBJ2-3 TRBV28 - few CASRGTGKDTQYF TGTGCCAGCAGAGGGACGGGCAAAGATACGCAGTATTTT
TRBJ1-5 TRBV2 - - CASSVLGQNNQPQHF TGTGCCAGCAGTGTACTGGGGCAAAACAATCAGCCCCAGCATTTT
TRBJ2-5 TRBV20-1 TRBD2 - CSAAPIGRGTSDQETQYF TGCAGTGCCGCACCAATAGGTCGGGGGACTAGCGACCAAGAGACCCAGTACTTC
TRBJ2-4 TRBV9 TRBD1 few CASSVTGTGGIDIQYF TGTGCCAGCAGCGTGACCGGGACAGGGGGTATTGACATTCAGTACTTC